The 30 T cell receptor beta chains listed next were all sequenced from one sample in a study of human T cells and chemical hapten exposure. Using its own MiXCR run on the RACE reads, TCRdb lists one record per CDR3 protein. The table lists around 300,000 distinct CDR3 sequences, roughly 6.9% of them singletons. Time point indicated: patch test 1, 2 weeks after DPC sensitization. Treatment noted: therapeutic diphenylcyclopropenone sensitization with weekly scalp DPC. This sample comprised whole blood, obtained in connection with sensitization to the hapten diphenylcyclopropenone (DPC). Every receptor here comes from a woman aged 18-30 years with alopecia areata. Some clones in this sample may be carry-over from other donors' samples.

This clonotype was found a few times. This chain links TRBV28 with TRBJ2-7; D may be TRBD1 (5 bases). This CDR3 is 15 amino acids long. With 2 bases removed from V and 2 bases from J, the gap between germline ends came to 13 bases. CDR1 and CDR2 from the germline V gene are MDHEN and SYDVKM. CDR3 region: CASSLGAGSPYEQYF. The DNA for the CDR3 is TGTGCCAGCAGTTTAGGGGCAGGGTCCCCCTACGAGCAGTACTTC.

This clonotype was picked up many times. This chain connects TRBV10-3 to TRBJ2-1; no clear D. The CDR3 is 16 residues long. Germline CDR1 ENHRY, CDR2 SYGVKD. The V and J ends lost 1 base and 1 base respectively, with 11 bases between them. CDR3 sequence reads: CAISEWALASYNEQFF. CDR3 DNA: TGTGCCATCAGTGAGTGGGCACTGGCTTCCTACAATGAGCAGTTCTTC.

This clonotype appeared a few times. V is TRBV6-5 and J is TRBJ2-7; 9 bases are shared with TRBD1. The V segment lost 4 bases and the J segment 3 bases; nucleotides outside the gene matches: 4. The CDR3 length is 14 residues. CDR1 is MNHEY and CDR2 is SVGAGI in the germline V gene. The CDR3 DNA is TGTGCCAGCAGTTCGCGACAGGGGGACTACGAGCAGTACTTC. Translating it yields CASSSRQGDYEQYF.

Ten or more counts support this clonotype. This sequence joins TRBV11-3 and TRBJ2-3; no firm D call. This CDR3 has 16 residues. In germline, CDR1 is SGHNT, CDR2 YENEEA. V was shortened by 1 base and J by 0 bases, with 11 bases between the two germline ends. CDR3 amino acids: CASSLGIQSSTDTQYF. The DNA of the CDR3 is TGTGCCAGCAGCTTAGGTATCCAGTCTAGCACAGATACGCAGTATTTT.

A few counts support this clonotype. The genes are TRBV6-2 or TRBV6-3 and TRBJ2-1, with 7 bases identical to TRBD1. This CDR3 comprises 14 residues. J lost 9 bases, V lost 4 bases, and 9 bases had no gene match. Per germline, CDR1 MNHEY and CDR2 SVGEGT. The CDR3 spells CASSFSDRAGEQFF. The CDR3, as DNA: TGTGCCAGCAGTTTTTCCGACAGGGCGGGTGAGCAGTTCTTC.

A word on this clonotype: At one boundary the junction diverges from the germline segment, which might be a read error. This chain uses TRBV12-3 or TRBV12-4 with TRBJ1-2; unclear D gene. The length of the CDR3 is 14 residues. DNA of the CDR3: TGTGCCGGCAGTTCTCATGGTGTGGGGAACGGCTACACCTTC. Protein product: CAGSSHGVGNGYTF.

This clonotype was seen once. The rearrangement uses TRBV20-1 and TRBJ1-6; possible D gene TRBD1, 5 bases. The CDR3 runs 14 residues. Trimming removed 2 bases from V and 10 bases from J, with 15 bases in between. CDR1 is DFQATT and CDR2 is SNEGSKA in the germline V gene (reference sequence). The CDR3 reads CSARTGSPGSPLHF. CDR3 nucleotides: TGCAGTGCTAGAACTGGGTCTCCAGGGTCACCCCTCCACTTT.

The rearrangement links TRBV3-1 to TRBJ1-3, with D uncertain. Deletions cut 4 bases from V and 5 bases from J, with 18 bases between. CDR1 LGHDT and CDR2 YNNKEL come from the germline V gene (reference sequence). This CDR3 comprises 16 residues. The CDR3 DNA reads as TGTGCCAGCAGCCGTCTCGGCGCCGGGAGTAGAAACACCATATATTTT. It codes for CASSRLGAGSRNTIYF.

This clonotype was picked up a small number of times. The chain links TRBV20-1 to TRBJ1-2, with 9 nucleotides matching TRBD1. The length of the CDR3 is 15 residues. The junction had 9 bases not matched to a gene; V was cut back by 3 bases and J by 4 bases. The germline gives CDR1 DFQATT, CDR2 SNEGSKA (reference sequence). CDR3 DNA sequence: TGCAGTGCTAGTGGGGACAGGGACGGGCCCTATGGCTACACCTTC. Its protein is CSASGDRDGPYGYTF.

This chain joins TRBV19 and TRBJ2-7, with a weak D call TRBD2 (6 bases). The V end lost 7 bases, the J end lost 4 bases, and 26 bases lay between the germline ends. The CDR3 has 17 residues. Germline loops: CDR1 LNHDA, CDR2 SQIVND (reference sequence). The CDR3 DNA reads TGTGCCAGTAATGAGGGGACCTCAGCCTTGGAGGGGTACGAGCAGTACTTC. Protein sequence: CASNEGTSALEGYEQYF.

This clonotype was observed many times. The chain is built from TRBV7-2 and TRBJ2-6; D is undetermined. Deletions cut 7 bases from V and 2 bases from J, with 12 bases between. CDR1 is SGHTA, CDR2 FQGNSA, per germline. CDR3 size: 15 residues. This chain's CDR3 is CASTRPPPGANVLTF. In nucleotides, the CDR3 is TGTGCCAGCACCCGCCCCCCCCCTGGGGCCAACGTCCTGACTTTC.

This chain uses TRBV29-1 with TRBJ2-3, with 8 bases identical to TRBD1. The J segment lost 2 bases and the V segment lost 0 bases, leaving 4 bases of the junction unmatched. CDR1 SQVTM and CDR2 ANQGSEA come from the germline V gene. The CDR3 sequence is 15 residues long. As DNA, the CDR3 is TGCAGCGTTGAAGACCCGGGACAGGCCACAGATACGCAGTATTTT. It translates to CSVEDPGQATDTQYF.

This clonotype occurred many times. CDR3: CASSQTGTVNVFSYEQYF. The CDR3 bases are TGTGCCAGCAGCCAGACGGGGACAGTTAACGTTTTTTCCTACGAGCAGTACTTC. This chain joins TRBV3-1 and TRBJ2-7; 7 nucleotides match TRBD1. After removal of 3 bases from V and 1 base from J, the junction contained 15 bases not matched to a gene. The germline CDR1 and CDR2 sequences are LGHDT and YNNKEL (reference sequence). CDR3 length: 18 amino acids.

This rearrangement joins TRBV3-1 to TRBJ1-6; no clear D gene. This CDR3 contains 14 residues. The germline V gene has CDR1 LGHDT and CDR2 YNNKEL (reference sequence). The V and J ends lost 0 bases and 7 bases respectively, with 7 bases between them. The CDR3 is CASSQDNSNSPLHF. The DNA of the CDR3 is TGTGCCAGCAGCCAAGATAACAGCAATTCACCCCTCCACTTT. Filled out from reference TRBV3-1 and TRBJ1-6, the complete variable domain reads DTAVSQTPKYLVTQMGNDKSIKCEQNLGHDTMYWYKQDSKKFLKIMFSYNNKELIINETVPNRFSPKSPDKAHLNLHINSLELGDSAVYFCASSQDNSNSPLHFGNGTRLTVT.

This clonotype was found a few times. This chain connects TRBV6-1 to TRBJ1-5, with 8 bases matching TRBD1. The ends lost 7 bases at V and 5 bases at J; junction bases unmatched: 13. CDR3 length: 16 amino acids. Germline V lookup: CDR1 MNHNS, CDR2 SASEGT. The CDR3 coding sequence is TGTGCCAGCAACCAATTGATCGACAGGGGCGATCAGCCCCAGCATTTT. Encoded protein: CASNQLIDRGDQPQHF.

This clonotype was seen repeatedly, ten times or more. This rearrangement joins TRBV7-2 to TRBJ2-5, with D possibly TRBD1 on 5 matching bases. The V gene lost 0 bases and the J gene lost 1 base, with 6 bases spanning the gap. Germline V gene sequence: CDR1 SGHTA, CDR2 FQGNSA. The CDR3 sequence is 14 residues long. The CDR3 DNA is TGTGCCAGCAGCTTAGCAGGGGCCCAAGAGACCCAGTACTTC. Its protein product is CASSLAGAQETQYF.

This clonotype has a handful of counts. The chain carries TRBV5-1 and TRBJ1-1, with D unresolved. Germline lookup yields CDR1 SGHRS and CDR2 YFSETQ. The CDR3 extends over 14 amino acids. Trimming stripped 4 bases from V and 4 bases from J, with 14 bases between. The CDR3 DNA follows: TGCGCCAGCAGCCTCACCGGGGAATTCACTGAAGCTTTCTTT. This sequence encodes CASSLTGEFTEAFF.

This clonotype was observed a handful of times. The genes are TRBV2 and TRBJ1-1; the D is unclear. The CDR3 runs to 10 residues. In germline, CDR1 is SNHLY, CDR2 FYNNEI. The V end lost 5 bases, the J end lost 9 bases, and 7 bases lay between the germline ends. CDR3 loop: CASSRLKAFF. DNA for the CDR3: TGTGCCAGCAGTAGGCTTAAAGCTTTCTTT.

This clonotype was counted between two and nine times. This rearrangement joins TRBV7-3 to TRBJ2-2; D uncertain. CDR3 length: 12 residues. Germline V gives CDR1 SGHTA, CDR2 FQGTGA. The ends were cut back, 5 bases at V and 3 bases at J, with 4 bases in the middle. Written as DNA, the CDR3 is TGTGCCAGCAGCAAGGACACCGGGGAGCTGTTTTTT. Translation gives CASSKDTGELFF.

This clonotype was recorded a few times. V and J are TRBV20-1 and TRBJ2-1, with D perhaps matching TRBD1 (6 bases). This CDR3 is 15 amino acids long. V was shortened by 0 bases and J by 7 bases, with 16 bases between the two germline ends. Germline V lookup: CDR1 DFQATT, CDR2 SNEGSKA (reference sequence). The CDR3 DNA is TGCAGTGCTAGAGATGTACAGGGTGGTTGGAATGAGCAGTTCTTC. Amino acid sequence: CSARDVQGGWNEQFF.

The chain recombines TRBV11-1 with TRBJ2-3; D gene unclear. The V end was cut by 7 bases, the J end by 0 bases, with 14 bases between. Germline lookup yields CDR1 SGHAT and CDR2 FQDESV (reference sequence). This CDR3 comprises 15 residues. DNA of the CDR3: TGTGCCAGCAACTTGGTCAGCTCTAGCACAGATACGCAGTATTTT. Its translation is CASNLVSSSTDTQYF.

This clonotype appeared many times. The chain employs TRBV4-3 and TRBJ1-6; D is undetermined. This CDR3 region has 15 residues. Germline V gives CDR1 LGHNA, CDR2 YSLEER. The germline V and J ends were trimmed by 1 base and 3 bases, with 7 bases remaining between them. The CDR3 region has the DNA TGCGCCAGCAGCCAAGTTGCTGACTATAATTCACCCCTCCACTTT. It is translated as CASSQVADYNSPLHF.

In regard to this clonotype: One junction end does not reproduce the germline sequence, and a read error may be involved. The rearrangement links TRBV7-8 to TRBJ2-1; maybe TRBD1 (6 bases). The CDR3 length is 15 residues. Germline-derived CDR1 and CDR2 are SGHVS and FQNEAQ. The CDR3 DNA follows: TGTGCCAGCAGCTTGAAGGACAGCCCTAACAATGAGCAATTCTTC. The encoded protein is CASSLKDSPNNEQFF.

In this sample, this clonotype turned up many times. This rearrangement joins TRBV7-2 to TRBJ2-3; no reliable D call. CDR3 size: 13 residues. Trimming stripped 3 bases from V and 4 bases from J, with 8 bases between. Germline assignment: CDR1 SGHTA and CDR2 FQGNSA. DNA for the CDR3: TGTGCCAGCAGCTTCGGTTCGGCAGATACGCAGTATTTT. This sequence encodes CASSFGSADTQYF.

This clonotype has just a few counts. The chain links TRBV7-9 to TRBJ1-1, with D hard to call. Deletions cut 5 bases from V and 1 base from J, with 17 bases between. The CDR3 spans 16 residues. Germline assignment: CDR1 SEHNR and CDR2 FQNEAQ (reference sequence). Here the CDR3 DNA reads TGTGCCAGCAGCCTAGTTATCGGAGGTCCGAACACTGAAGCTTTCTTT. It codes for CASSLVIGGPNTEAFF.

The rearrangement uses TRBV5-1 and TRBJ1-3; the D is unclear. CDR1 and CDR2 from the germline V gene are SGHRS and YFSETQ. V gave up 0 bases and J gave up 4 bases, with 11 bases separating them. This CDR3 region has 15 residues. Written as DNA, the CDR3 is TGCGCCAGCAGCTTGGACCCAGAGGTGGGAAACACCATATATTTT. It translates to CASSLDPEVGNTIYF.

This clonotype was recorded at least ten times. The J gene is TRBJ1-1, the V gene TRBV6-2 or TRBV6-3; D is uncertain. V dropped 0 bases and J dropped 10 bases, with 39 bases sitting between them. Germline CDR1 and CDR2: MNHEY and SVGEGT. This CDR3 spans 22 amino acids. In DNA form, the CDR3 reads TGTGCCAGCAGTTACTCGCCACAGAAATTTGCTCCCGTTCTGTCTTCCCTGGTCTTAGCTTTCTTT. It yields the protein CASSYSPQKFAPVLSSLVLAFF.

This clonotype has more than one count but fewer than ten. DNA of the CDR3: TGCGCCAGCAGCCATTTATACAGGGGACCCAAAAACATTCAGTACTTC. Translation gives CASSHLYRGPKNIQYF. The genes are TRBV4-1 and TRBJ2-4, with 7 bases that match TRBD1. CDR3 length: 16 amino acids. The V gene's germline CDR1 is MGHRA and CDR2 YSYEKL. V trimming: 3 bases; J trimming: 2 bases; junction bases outside the gene matches: 7.

J is TRBJ1-4 and V is TRBV12-3 or TRBV12-4; the D is unclear. CDR3 size: 13 residues. V dropped 7 bases and J dropped 5 bases, with 11 bases sitting between them. CDR3 sequence reads: CASTRDENEKLFF. The CDR3 nucleotides read TGTGCCAGCACTCGAGACGAAAATGAAAAACTGTTTTTT.

This chain uses TRBV11-1 with TRBJ2-3; D remains unclear. The CDR3 totals 13 residues. Germline CDR1 reads SGHAT; CDR2 reads FQDESV (reference sequence). Trimming took off 2 bases at V and 6 bases at J, with 9 bases between the two ends. The CDR3 bases are TGTGCCAGCAGCTTATACAGCAAGGATACGCAGTATTTT. It translates to CASSLYSKDTQYF.